The 27 T cell receptor beta chains reported below all come from one sample, sequenced in a study of blood T cell repertoires in COVID-19. The assay was immunoSEQ multiplex PCR, and TCRdb's table has in-frame clones only and misses some. The table shows about 220,000 clones, with 82% occurring only once. The sample consisted of peripheral blood. Receptors originate from a woman of 80 years or more with acute or convalescent COVID-19.

The J gene is TRBJ1-3, the V gene TRBV9; D remains ambiguous. This CDR3 spans 15 amino acids. Trimming left V 0 bases short and J 2 bases short, with 9 bases between. Germline V gene sequence: CDR1 SGDLS, CDR2 YYNGEE. CDR3 DNA sequence: TGTGCCAGCAGCGTAGTTGCGGAACCTGGAAACACCATATATTTT. Amino acids: CASSVVAEPGNTIYF. Using reference TRBV9 and TRBJ1-3 for the parts outside the CDR3, the full variable domain is DSGVTQTPKHLITATGQRVTLRCSPRSGDLSVYWYQQSLDQGLQFLIQYYNGEERAKGNILERFSAQQFPDLHSELNLSSLELGDSALYFCASSVVAEPGNTIYFGEGSWLTVV.

The chain employs TRBV2 and TRBJ2-2, with a tentative D call TRBD1 (5 bases). Germline CDR1 SNHLY, CDR2 FYNNEI. Trimming left V 5 bases short and J 2 bases short, with 9 bases between. This CDR3 is built from 14 residues. CDR3 sequence reads: CASSRGRNTGELFF. The CDR3 nucleotides are TGTGCCAGCAGTAGGGGCCGAAACACCGGGGAGCTGTTTTTT.

V gene TRBV9 combines with J gene TRBJ2-3; TRBD2 aligns across 12 bases. V was pared by 4 bases and J by 4 bases, with 16 bases of the junction left unmatched. Germline V gives CDR1 SGDLS, CDR2 YYNGEE. The CDR3 has 19 residues. The CDR3 region is CASSPPKASGGAWADTQYF. Written as DNA, the CDR3 is TGTGCCAGCAGCCCCCCGAAGGCTAGCGGGGGGGCTTGGGCAGATACGCAGTATTTT.

The chain recombines TRBV5-1 with TRBJ1-6; D is perhaps TRBD1 (6 bases). Germline CDR1 reads SGHRS; CDR2 reads YFSETQ. The V end lost 4 bases, the J end lost 8 bases, and 22 bases lay between the germline ends. This CDR3 has 17 residues. CDR3 residues: CASSPTQGSPTDSPLHF. The CDR3 DNA follows: TGCGCCAGCAGCCCCACACAGGGTAGTCCTACGGATTCACCCCTCCACTTT.

The chain links TRBV5-1 to TRBJ1-1; D might be TRBD1 (5 bases). CDR1 and CDR2 from the germline V gene are SGHRS and YFSETQ. The CDR3 totals 13 residues. V was pared by 4 bases and J by 1 base, with 8 bases between. CDR3 nucleotide sequence: TGCGCCAGCAGCAAGACAGAGAACACTGAAGCTTTCTTT. Translating it yields CASSKTENTEAFF.

This sequence joins TRBV7-6 and TRBJ2-7; 7 nucleotides line up with TRBD1. J lost 6 bases, V lost 5 bases, and 7 bases had no gene match. The CDR3 runs to 13 residues. CDR1 and CDR2 (germline): SGHVS, FNYEAQ. The CDR3 DNA reads TGTGCCAGCAGCCTAGGACAGGCCGGCGAGCAGTACTTC. This translates into CASSLGQAGEQYF.

This clone turned up a few times. The chain recombines TRBV19 with TRBJ1-4; 12 positions agree with TRBD1. This CDR3 has 14 residues. Looked up from germline, CDR1 is LNHDA and CDR2 is SQIVND (reference sequence). The V and J ends lost 5 bases and 8 bases, in that order; junction bases with no gene match: 3. The CDR3 reads CASSEGQGAEKLFF. In nucleotides, the CDR3 is TGTGCCAGTAGTGAGGGACAGGGGGCGGAAAAACTGTTTTTT.

The chain couples TRBV15 to TRBJ1-2, with 8 nucleotides matching TRBD1. With V trimmed by 0 bases and J by 2 bases, 5 bases remained unmatched. Germline V gives CDR1 LNHNV, CDR2 YYDKDF (reference sequence). The CDR3 has 16 residues. This chain's CDR3 is CATSRDRRTGNYGYTF. CDR3 DNA: TGTGCCACCAGCAGAGATCGACGGACAGGGAACTATGGCTACACCTTC.

V gene TRBV6-5 combines with J gene TRBJ1-1, with D possibly TRBD1 on 5 matching bases. With 4 bases removed from V and 1 base from J, the gap between germline ends came to 10 bases. The CDR3 spans 14 residues. Germline V gene lookup returns CDR1 MNHEY and CDR2 SVGAGI. CDR3 region: CASSWSGSNTEAFF. DNA for the CDR3: TGTGCCAGCAGTTGGTCAGGGTCGAACACTGAAGCTTTCTTT.

The CDR3 loop is CASSLARDSDTGELFF. CDR3 in DNA: TGTGCCAGCAGCTTAGCGCGGGACAGTGACACCGGGGAGCTGTTTTTT. The chain uses TRBV7-9 and TRBJ2-2, with D possibly TRBD1 on 7 matching bases. Germline values: CDR1 SEHNR, CDR2 FQNEAQ (reference sequence). The CDR3 runs to 16 residues. Trimming stripped 0 bases from V and 3 bases from J, with 11 bases between.

V usage is TRBV28 and J usage is TRBJ2-7; a possible D gene is TRBD1 (6 bases). Germline CDR1 reads MDHEN; CDR2 reads SYDVKM. Trimming removed 5 bases at V and 4 bases at J, with 15 bases between. The CDR3 extends over 14 amino acids. CDR3 DNA sequence: TGTGCCAGCAGTCGTTCCCAGGGGTCTTACGAGCAGTACTTC. Translation gives CASSRSQGSYEQYF. The full variable domain, rest sourced from reference TRBV28 and TRBJ2-7, is DVKVTQSSRYLVKRTGEKVFLECVQDMDHENMFWYRQDPGLGLRLIYFSYDVKMKEKGDIPEGYSVSREKKERFSLILESASTNQTSMYLCASSRSQGSYEQYFGPGTRLTVT.

The J gene is TRBJ1-2, the V gene TRBV4-3, with 7 bases fitting TRBD1. The CDR3 totals 16 residues. Germline V lookup: CDR1 LGHNA, CDR2 YSLEER. With 0 bases clipped from V and 4 bases from J, the junction kept 8 bases outside the gene matches. The CDR3 spells CASSQDPGTARYGYTF. DNA of the CDR3: TGCGCCAGCAGCCAAGATCCGGGGACAGCGCGCTATGGCTACACCTTC.

The chain combines TRBV7-2 with TRBJ2-5, with 12 bases identical to TRBD2. The CDR3 loop spans 16 amino acids. Trimming cost V 2 bases and J 4 bases; bases outside gene matches: 5. CDR1 and CDR2 (germline): SGHTA, FQGNSA. CDR3 sequence reads: CASSLPSGGAGETQYF. The CDR3 DNA follows: TGTGCCAGCAGCTTACCTAGCGGGGGGGCCGGAGAGACCCAGTACTTC.

This clone has only a few counts. The chain links TRBV9 to TRBJ1-1; 9 bases map to TRBD1. The germline gives CDR1 SGDLS, CDR2 YYNGEE. The CDR3 contains 16 residues. Losses at the gene ends were 0 bases for V and 3 bases for J; bases not matched to a gene: 6. Here the CDR3 DNA reads TGTGCCAGCAGCGTAGGACAGGGGGTAAGGGACACTGAAGCTTTCTTT. This gives the protein CASSVGQGVRDTEAFF.

The chain uses TRBV29-1 and TRBJ1-1; 7 bases agree with TRBD1. The ends lost 4 bases at V and 11 bases at J; junction bases unmatched: 4. The CDR3 is 10 residues long. Germline V gene sequence: CDR1 SQVTM, CDR2 ANQGSEA. The chain's CDR3 is CSVVQGLAFF. CDR3 bases: TGCAGCGTTGTACAGGGGTTGGCTTTCTTT. The full variable domain, with the rest looked up from reference TRBV29-1 and TRBJ1-1, is SAVISQKPSRDICQRGTSLTIQCQVDSQVTMMFWYRQQPGQSLTLIATANQGSEATYESGFVIDKFPISRPNLTFSTLTVSNMSPEDSSIYLCSVVQGLAFFGQGTRLTVV.

This chain uses TRBV28 with TRBJ2-7; 7 positions match TRBD1. Germline CDR1 MDHEN, CDR2 SYDVKM. The CDR3 length is 13 residues. The V gene end was trimmed by 5 bases and the J gene end by 5 bases; junction bases not matched to a gene: 6. The CDR3 DNA reads TGTGCCAGCAGTACGGGACAGTTGAACGAGCAGTACTTC. Residues: CASSTGQLNEQYF.

The gene calls are TRBV14 and TRBJ2-1, with a tentative D call TRBD1 (6 bases). The V end was cut by 5 bases, the J end by 0 bases, with 14 bases between. The germline CDR1 and CDR2 sequences are SGHDN and FVKESK. The CDR3 spans 16 residues. CDR3 protein: CASSWGRTSSYNEQFF. CDR3 nucleotide sequence: TGTGCCAGCAGCTGGGGGCGGACCAGCTCCTACAATGAGCAGTTCTTC.

The gene calls are TRBV7-9 and TRBJ2-2, with D perhaps TRBD1 (7 bases). The germline V gene encodes CDR1 SEHNR and CDR2 FQNEAQ (reference sequence). V lost 9 bases, J lost 6 bases, and 20 bases lay in between. This CDR3 has 15 residues. The CDR3 sequence is CASQGEESLSGELFF. As DNA, the CDR3 is TGTGCCAGTCAGGGGGAGGAGTCGCTCTCCGGGGAGCTGTTTTTT.

This clone was found once. The chain joins TRBV2 to TRBJ1-6, with a tentative D call TRBD1 (5 bases). The CDR3 has 14 amino acids. Germline CDR1 is SNHLY and CDR2 is FYNNEI. V was pared by 6 bases and J by 6 bases, with 12 bases between. In DNA form, the CDR3 reads TGTGCCAGCAGGGCTAACAGGTTTAATTCACCCCTCCACTTT. Translating it yields CASRANRFNSPLHF.

There are a few counts of this clone. The genes are TRBV19 and TRBJ1-3; D is possibly TRBD1 (6 bases). CDR1 is LNHDA and CDR2 is SQIVND in the germline V gene (reference sequence). The CDR3 runs 15 residues. Trimming took off 3 bases at V and 5 bases at J, with 14 bases between the two ends. As DNA, the CDR3 is TGTGCCAGTAGTATGTTGGACAGTCTGCGAAACACCATATATTTT. Protein product: CASSMLDSLRNTIYF.

CDR3 bases: TGTGCCAGCAGCCTGGGACTAGCGGGGGGCCAAGAGACCCAGTACTTC. Protein: CASSLGLAGGQETQYF. The rearrangement joins TRBV3-1 (or the pseudogene TRBV3-2) to TRBJ2-5, with 15 bases aligning to TRBD2. This CDR3 contains 16 residues. V trimming: 4 bases; J trimming: 1 base; junction bases outside the gene matches: 1. In germline, CDR1 is LGHDT, CDR2 YNNKEL (reference sequence).

The chain has TRBV7-9 and TRBJ2-7, with TRBD2 matching 10 bases. CDR3 length: 14 amino acids. Germline values: CDR1 SEHNR, CDR2 FQNEAQ (reference sequence). The V and J ends lost 5 bases and 4 bases, in that order; junction bases with no gene match: 5. The CDR3: CASSPSGGAYEQYF. CDR3 DNA sequence: TGTGCCAGCAGCCCTAGCGGGGGAGCGTACGAGCAGTACTTC.

The rearrangement uses TRBV7-3 and TRBJ2-1; maybe TRBD2 (5 bases). Germline V gives CDR1 SGHTA, CDR2 FQGTGA. This CDR3 is built from 14 residues. V was pared by 5 bases and J by 6 bases, with 14 bases between. The CDR3 here is CASSKGSSANEQFF. As DNA, the CDR3 is TGTGCCAGCAGCAAAGGGAGTAGCGCCAATGAGCAGTTCTTC.

CDR3 region: CASRRDSTDTQYF. DNA of the CDR3: TGTGCCAGCAGAAGGGACTCCACAGATACGCAGTATTTT. The chain links TRBV28 to TRBJ2-3; the D gene is possibly TRBD2 (6 bases). Germline lookup yields CDR1 MDHEN and CDR2 SYDVKM. The CDR3 runs to 13 residues. Trimming took 6 bases from V and 2 from J, leaving 9 bases between them.

Here the CDR3 DNA reads TGTGCCAGTAGGGGACAGGTTTTTCATGGCTACACCTTC. Encoded protein: CASRGQVFHGYTF. J is TRBJ1-2 and V is TRBV19, with 8 positions matching TRBD1. This CDR3 has 13 residues. Trimming at V came to 6 bases and at J to 6 bases, leaving 6 bases not matched to a gene. The germline V gene encodes CDR1 LNHDA and CDR2 SQIVND (reference sequence).

To note about this clone: The junction does not match germline at one end; this may be a read error. The gene calls are TRBV7-2 and TRBJ2-5; 12 bases are a match to TRBD2. The germline CDR1 and CDR2 sequences are SGHTA and FQGNSA. There are 16 residues in the CDR3. This CDR3 is CASTLLAGGQQETQYF. DNA of the CDR3: TGTGCCAGCACCTTACTAGCGGGGGGTCAGCAAGAGACCCAGTACTTC.

The chain links TRBV4-3 to TRBJ2-1, with 12 bases that match TRBD1. This CDR3 has 16 residues. The V gene end was trimmed by 3 bases and the J gene end by 7 bases; junction bases not matched to a gene: 7. Germline CDR1 is LGHNA and CDR2 is YSLEER. DNA of the CDR3: TGCGCCAGCAGCCAGTCCGGGACAGGGGGCGGGAATGAGCAGTTCTTC. This gives the protein CASSQSGTGGGNEQFF.